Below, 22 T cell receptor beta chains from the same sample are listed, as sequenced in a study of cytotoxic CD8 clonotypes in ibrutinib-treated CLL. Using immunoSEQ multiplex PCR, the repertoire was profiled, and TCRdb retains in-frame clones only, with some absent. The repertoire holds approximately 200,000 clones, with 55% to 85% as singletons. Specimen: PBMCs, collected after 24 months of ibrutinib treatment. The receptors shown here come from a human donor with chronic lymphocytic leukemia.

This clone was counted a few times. The CDR3 bases are TGTGCCAGCAGTTTCTTGCTGCCCGCCCGGGAGCTGTTTTTT. Translated, it gives CASSFLLPARELFF. The chain employs TRBV27 and TRBJ2-2; D remains unclear. The V and J ends lost 3 bases and 9 bases respectively, with 14 bases between them. The CDR3 covers 14 residues. Germline values: CDR1 MNHEY, CDR2 SMNVEV (reference sequence).

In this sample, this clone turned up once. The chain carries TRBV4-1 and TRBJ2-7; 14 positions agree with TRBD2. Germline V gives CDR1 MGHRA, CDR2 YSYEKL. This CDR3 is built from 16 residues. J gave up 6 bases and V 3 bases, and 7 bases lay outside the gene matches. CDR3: CASSQGTGLAGAEQYF. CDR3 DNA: TGCGCCAGCAGCCAGGGCACGGGACTAGCGGGAGCCGAGCAGTACTTC.

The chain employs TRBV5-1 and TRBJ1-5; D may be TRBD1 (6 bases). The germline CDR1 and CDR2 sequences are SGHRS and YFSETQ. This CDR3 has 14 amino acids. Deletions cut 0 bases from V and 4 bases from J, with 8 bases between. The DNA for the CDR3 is TGCGCCAGCAGCTTGGTTGGACAGAATCAGCCCCAGCATTTT. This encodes CASSLVGQNQPQHF.

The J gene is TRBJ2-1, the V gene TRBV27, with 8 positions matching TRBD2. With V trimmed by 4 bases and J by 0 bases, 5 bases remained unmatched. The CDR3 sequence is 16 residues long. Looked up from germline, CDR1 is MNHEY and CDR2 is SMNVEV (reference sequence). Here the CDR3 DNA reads TGTGCCAGCAGTTCCTTAGGACTAGCCTCCTACAATGAGCAGTTCTTC. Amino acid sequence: CASSSLGLASYNEQFF.

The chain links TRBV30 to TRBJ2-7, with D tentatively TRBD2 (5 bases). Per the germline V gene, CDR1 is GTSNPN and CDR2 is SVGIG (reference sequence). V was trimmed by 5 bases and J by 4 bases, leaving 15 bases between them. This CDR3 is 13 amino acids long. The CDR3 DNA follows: TGTGCCTGGGCCCCCCGGGGTCCTTACGAGCAGTACTTC. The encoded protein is CAWAPRGPYEQYF.

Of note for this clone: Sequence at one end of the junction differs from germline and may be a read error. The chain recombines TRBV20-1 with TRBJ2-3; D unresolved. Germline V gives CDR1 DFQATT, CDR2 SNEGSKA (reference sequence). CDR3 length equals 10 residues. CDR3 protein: CSASTDTQYF. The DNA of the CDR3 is TGCAGCGCTAGCACAGATACGCAGTATTTT.

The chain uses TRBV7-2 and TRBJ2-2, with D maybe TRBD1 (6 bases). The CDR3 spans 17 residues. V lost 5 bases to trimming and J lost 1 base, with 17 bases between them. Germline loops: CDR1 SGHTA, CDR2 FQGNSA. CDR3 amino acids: CASSQLPGTMNTGELFF. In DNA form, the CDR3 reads TGTGCCAGCAGCCAACTGCCCGGGACAATGAACACCGGGGAGCTGTTTTTT.

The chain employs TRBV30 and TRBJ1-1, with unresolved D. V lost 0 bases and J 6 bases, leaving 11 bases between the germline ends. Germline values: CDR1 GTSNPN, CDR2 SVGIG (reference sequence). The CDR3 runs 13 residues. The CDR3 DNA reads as TGTGCCTGGAGTGTAGGGCCTAGGGCTGAAGCTTTCTTT. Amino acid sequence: CAWSVGPRAEAFF.

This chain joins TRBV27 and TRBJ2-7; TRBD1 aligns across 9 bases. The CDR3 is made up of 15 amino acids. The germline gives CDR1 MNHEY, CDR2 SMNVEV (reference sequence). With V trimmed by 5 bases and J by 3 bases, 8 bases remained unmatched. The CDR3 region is CASSTRGTGIYEQYF. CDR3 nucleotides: TGTGCCAGCAGTACCCGCGGGACAGGGATCTACGAGCAGTACTTC.

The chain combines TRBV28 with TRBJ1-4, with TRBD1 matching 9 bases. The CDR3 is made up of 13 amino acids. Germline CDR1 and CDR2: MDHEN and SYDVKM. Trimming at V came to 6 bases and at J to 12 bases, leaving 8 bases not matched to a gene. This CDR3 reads CASRTTGGGELFF. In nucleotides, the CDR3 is TGTGCCAGCAGAACTACAGGGGGCGGTGAACTGTTTTTT.

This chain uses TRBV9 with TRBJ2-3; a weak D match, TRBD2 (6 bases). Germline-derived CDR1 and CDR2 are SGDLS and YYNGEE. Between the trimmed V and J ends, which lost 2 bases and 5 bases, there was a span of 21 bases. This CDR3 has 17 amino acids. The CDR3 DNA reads TGTGCCAGCAGCGTTGGCGCGGGGCCGGGGGTCATAGATACGCAGTATTTT. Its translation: CASSVGAGPGVIDTQYF.

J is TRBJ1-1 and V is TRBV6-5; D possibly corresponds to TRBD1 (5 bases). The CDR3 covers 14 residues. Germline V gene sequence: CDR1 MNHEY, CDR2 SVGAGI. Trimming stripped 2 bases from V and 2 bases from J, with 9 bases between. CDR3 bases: TGTGCCAGCAGTTACGGAAGGGGCAACACTGAAGCTTTCTTT. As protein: CASSYGRGNTEAFF.

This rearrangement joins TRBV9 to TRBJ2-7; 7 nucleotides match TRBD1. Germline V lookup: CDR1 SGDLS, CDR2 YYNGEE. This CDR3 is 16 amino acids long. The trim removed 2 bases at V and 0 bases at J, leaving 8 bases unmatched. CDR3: CASSVSPGQTSYEQYF. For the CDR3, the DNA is TGTGCCAGCAGCGTCAGCCCGGGACAGACCTCCTACGAGCAGTACTTC.

The CDR3 DNA sequence: TGTGCCAGCAGAAAAATGGGCGGAATCCGCGATGCCACCGGGGAGCTGTTTTTT. Translated: CASRKMGGIRDATGELFF. V usage is TRBV27 and J usage is TRBJ2-2, with unresolved D. The germline CDR1 and CDR2 sequences are MNHEY and SMNVEV (reference sequence). There are 18 residues in the CDR3. V lost 6 bases and J 4 bases, leaving 24 bases between the germline ends.

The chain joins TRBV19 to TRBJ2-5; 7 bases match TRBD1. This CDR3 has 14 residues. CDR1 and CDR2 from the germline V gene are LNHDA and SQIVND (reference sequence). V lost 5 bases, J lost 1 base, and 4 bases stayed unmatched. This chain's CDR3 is CASSPGQPQETQYF. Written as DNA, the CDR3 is TGTGCCAGTAGTCCGGGACAGCCCCAAGAGACCCAGTACTTC.

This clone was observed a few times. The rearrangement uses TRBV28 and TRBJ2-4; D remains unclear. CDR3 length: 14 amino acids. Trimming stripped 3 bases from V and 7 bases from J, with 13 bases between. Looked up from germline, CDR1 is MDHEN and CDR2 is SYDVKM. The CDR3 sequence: CASSFPKGQNIQYF. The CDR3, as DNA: TGTGCCAGCAGTTTCCCCAAGGGTCAGAACATTCAGTACTTC.

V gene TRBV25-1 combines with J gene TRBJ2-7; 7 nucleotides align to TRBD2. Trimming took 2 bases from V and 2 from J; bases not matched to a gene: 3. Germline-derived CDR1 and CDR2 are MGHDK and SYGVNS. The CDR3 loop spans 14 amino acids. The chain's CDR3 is CASSEPGLTYEQYF. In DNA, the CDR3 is TGTGCCAGCAGTGAACCGGGACTAACCTACGAGCAGTACTTC.

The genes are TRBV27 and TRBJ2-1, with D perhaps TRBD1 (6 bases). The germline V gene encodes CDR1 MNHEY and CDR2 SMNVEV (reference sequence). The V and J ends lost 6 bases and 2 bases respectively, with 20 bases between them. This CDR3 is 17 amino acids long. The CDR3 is CASSLRGRQGPYNEQFF. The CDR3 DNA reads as TGTGCCAGCAGCCTTCGGGGAAGGCAGGGGCCCTACAATGAGCAGTTCTTC.

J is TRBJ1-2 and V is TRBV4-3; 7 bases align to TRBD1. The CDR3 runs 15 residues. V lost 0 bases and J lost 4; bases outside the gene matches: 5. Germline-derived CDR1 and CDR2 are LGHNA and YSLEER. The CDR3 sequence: CASSQDHRQGYGYTF. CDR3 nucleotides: TGCGCCAGCAGCCAAGATCATCGACAGGGCTATGGCTACACCTTC.

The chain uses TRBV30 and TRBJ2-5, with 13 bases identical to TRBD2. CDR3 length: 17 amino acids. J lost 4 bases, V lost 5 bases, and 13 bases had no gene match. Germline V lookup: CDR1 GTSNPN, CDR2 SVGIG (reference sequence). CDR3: CAWARGLAGPYGETQYF. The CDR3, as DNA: TGTGCCTGGGCACGGGGACTAGCGGGACCGTATGGAGAGACCCAGTACTTC. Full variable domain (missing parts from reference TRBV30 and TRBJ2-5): SQTIHQWPATLVQPVGSPLSLECTVEGTSNPNLYWYRQAAGRGLQLLFYSVGIGQISSEVPQNLSASRPQDRQFILSSKKLLLSDSGFYLCAWARGLAGPYGETQYFGPGTRLLVL.

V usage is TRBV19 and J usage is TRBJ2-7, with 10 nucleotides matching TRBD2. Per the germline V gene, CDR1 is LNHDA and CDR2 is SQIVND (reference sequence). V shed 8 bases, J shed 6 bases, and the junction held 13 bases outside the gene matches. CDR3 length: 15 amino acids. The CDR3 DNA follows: TGTGCCAGTCCTGCCCCCGCTCTAGCGGGAGTCGAGCAGTACTTC. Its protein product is CASPAPALAGVEQYF.

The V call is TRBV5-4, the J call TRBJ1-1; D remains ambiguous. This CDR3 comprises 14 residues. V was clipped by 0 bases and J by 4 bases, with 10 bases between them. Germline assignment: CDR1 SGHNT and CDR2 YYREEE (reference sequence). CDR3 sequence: CASSLASQLTEAFF. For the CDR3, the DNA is TGTGCCAGCAGCTTGGCCAGTCAGCTCACTGAAGCTTTCTTT. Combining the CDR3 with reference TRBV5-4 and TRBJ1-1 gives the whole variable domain ETGVTQSPTHLIKTRGQQVTLRCSSQSGHNTVSWYQQALGQGPQFIFQYYREEENGRGNFPPRFSGLQFPNYSSELNVNALELDDSALYLCASSLASQLTEAFFGQGTRLTVV.